Listed below are T cell receptor beta chains from one sample, sequenced in a study of shared clonotypes between healthy human individuals. Assay: immunoSEQ multiplex PCR; the TCRdb copy retains only in-frame clones and omits some. Of about 600,000 clones listed, around 97% are singletons. The sample comprised naive CD4+ T cells sorted from blood. Receptors originate from a woman aged 30 to 39 in good health. Both conserved end residues are trimmed from each CDR3.

j_call v_call cdr3_aa
TRBJ1-5 TRBV30 AWSREDTQPQH
TRBJ2-5 TRBV4-1 ASSQDQLGMAQETQY
TRBJ1-2 TRBV28 ASSSRQRGEYGYT
TRBJ2-3 TRBV18 ASSPRAYGQGVVRRVADTQY
TRBJ2-7 TRBV5-1 ASSSEAGDSYEQY
TRBJ1-4 TRBV9 ASSVGDRDNEKLF
TRBJ2-7 TRBV7-4 ASSRNTLLRTGEGEQY
TRBJ2-3 TRBV2 ASTRRSTDTQY
TRBJ1-2 TRBV6-5 ASSYGTDGYGYT
TRBJ1-5 TRBV6-1 ASSMDRGSNQPQH
TRBJ2-2 TRBV15 ATRPTGALTGELF
TRBJ2-2 TRBV2 ASSVVGGGGELF
TRBJ2-2 TRBV2 ASSDRVRSGELF
TRBJ1-2 TRBV13 ASSLFPGQGEGRVGYT
. TRBV7-9 ASSPHFEQY
TRBJ1-4 TRBV15 ATSTEGGEKLF
TRBJ2-7 TRBV11-1 ASRAGTSGMEEQY
TRBJ1-1 TRBV19 ASSLWAGWGAMGTEAF
TRBJ2-3 TRBV27 ASSETSGSGGDTQY
TRBJ2-3 TRBV6-5 ASRIAESTDTQY
TRBJ1-2 TRBV2 ASRGTGDGYT
TRBJ1-5 TRBV18 ASSPRSNQPQH
TRBJ2-7 TRBV5-4 ASREGQATYEQY
TRBJ1-3 TRBV9 ASSLHPGQTLSGNTIY
TRBJ2-3 TRBV14 ASSPWGSPRSTDTQY
TRBJ1-1 TRBV28 ASSSFGRRNTEAF
TRBJ2-3 TRBV7-9 ASSPGLAVYSTDTQY
TRBJ1-4 TRBV5-1 ASSLARGEKLF
TRBJ2-2 TRBV28 ASSLGRGRTGELF
TRBJ1-1 TRBV27 ASSLNRVGNTEAF
TRBJ1-3 TRBV30 AWSVRAGNTIY
TRBJ2-7 TRBV4-2 ASSPDRGGYEQY
TRBJ2-7 TRBV19 ASREQGVYEQY
TRBJ2-7 TRBV28 ASSLGGKIYEQY
TRBJ2-1 TRBV29-1 AGDRVRSYNEQF
TRBJ2-1 TRBV6-4 ASSDSRLANEQF
TRBJ1-1 TRBV4-1 ASSQVGTRNTEAF
TRBJ2-1 TRBV9 ASSSGRDSYNEQF
TRBJ1-1 TRBV6-1 ASSIMNTEAF
TRBJ2-1 TRBV5-1 ASSLNSAVNEQF
TRBJ1-5 TRBV28 ASSLWALSQPQH
TRBJ1-4 TRBV28 ASSPQDRGGEKLF
TRBJ2-2 TRBV7-2 ASSWTSEHTGELF
TRBJ2-7 TRBV10-3 AISEGLAAYEQY